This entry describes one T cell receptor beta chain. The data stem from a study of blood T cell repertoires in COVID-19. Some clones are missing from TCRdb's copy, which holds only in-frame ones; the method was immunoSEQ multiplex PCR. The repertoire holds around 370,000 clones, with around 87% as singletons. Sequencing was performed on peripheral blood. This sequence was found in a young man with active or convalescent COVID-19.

The DNA for the CDR3 is TGTGCCAGCAGCTTATATCCCGGGGAGACCCAGTACTTC. Protein: CASSLYPGETQYF. The genes are TRBV7-3 and TRBJ2-5; D uncertain. CDR1 is SGHTA and CDR2 is FQGTGA in the germline V gene. This CDR3 has 13 residues. The V gene lost 2 bases and the J gene lost 5 bases, with 9 bases spanning the gap.